The 18 T cell receptor beta chains presented below share a single source sample, sequenced in a study of cytomegalovirus exposure and HLA in healthy donors. This table comes from immunoSEQ multiplex PCR, and its TCRdb copy is limited to in-frame clones, with some not included. The sample lists about 240,000 clones, around nine tenths seen once, with 2.6% in the top ten. The sample comprised PBMCs. These receptors came from a man aged 18 to 30 in good health and CMV-seronegative.

The chain carries TRBV28 and TRBJ1-2; D may be TRBD1 (6 bases). CDR1 MDHEN and CDR2 SYDVKM come from the germline V gene. The V gene lost 6 bases and the J gene lost 1 base, with 9 bases spanning the gap. The CDR3 spans 13 residues. CDR3 loop: CASSLDSNYGYTF. The CDR3 region has the DNA TGTGCCAGCAGCTTGGACAGTAACTATGGCTACACCTTC.

This clone appeared once. Here the CDR3 reads CAWSVTRQACGYEQYF. CDR3 nucleotides: TGTGCCTGGAGTGTTACCCGACAGGCCTGCGGGTACGAGCAGTACTTC. The chain has TRBV30 and TRBJ2-7, with a weak D call TRBD1 (6 bases). V was cut by 0 bases and J by 4 bases, with 19 bases left in between. The CDR3 length is 16 residues. Per germline, CDR1 GTSNPN and CDR2 SVGIG (reference sequence).

Note on this clone: Other DNA sequences in this specimen translate into the identical CDR3. V is TRBV4-3 and J is TRBJ2-7; 11 bases match TRBD2. The germline CDR1 and CDR2 sequences are LGHNA and YSLEER. The J segment lost 2 bases and the V segment lost 1 base, leaving 1 base of the junction unmatched. This CDR3 is built from 15 residues. The CDR3 region has the DNA TGCGCCAGCAGCCAAGGACTAGCGGGGACCTACGAGCAGTACTTC. Protein sequence: CASSQGLAGTYEQYF.

This chain joins TRBV6-5 and TRBJ2-2, with 9 bases identical to TRBD2. There are 15 residues in the CDR3. The junction had 3 bases not matched to a gene; V was cut back by 6 bases and J by 1 base. Per the germline V gene, CDR1 is MNHEY and CDR2 is SVGAGI. Written as DNA, the CDR3 is TGTGCCAGCAGCCCAGCGGGGGGGAACACCGGGGAGCTGTTTTTT. It codes for CASSPAGGNTGELFF.

The V call is TRBV9, the J call TRBJ2-3, with 10 bases matching TRBD2. The germline CDR1 and CDR2 sequences are SGDLS and YYNGEE. With V trimmed by 3 bases and J by 2 bases, 3 bases remained unmatched. This CDR3 is built from 15 residues. In DNA, the CDR3 is TGTGCCAGCAGCGATAGCGGGGGGCTCACAGATACGCAGTATTTT. It specifies CASSDSGGLTDTQYF.

The gene calls are TRBV29-1 and TRBJ2-1; unclear D gene. This CDR3 spans 12 amino acids. V was clipped by 2 bases and J by 6 bases, with 8 bases between them. CDR1 and CDR2 from the germline V gene are SQVTM and ANQGSEA. The CDR3 is CSVEKLSNEQFF. DNA for the CDR3: TGCAGCGTTGAAAAGCTATCCAATGAGCAGTTCTTC.

This clone appeared once. V and J are TRBV25-1 and TRBJ2-3; D is possibly TRBD2 (5 bases). V dropped 6 bases and J dropped 5 bases, with 9 bases sitting between them. The CDR3 runs 12 residues. Germline CDR1 MGHDK, CDR2 SYGVNS. The CDR3 nucleotides are TGTGCCAGCAGGACCGGGGTAGATACGCAGTATTTT. As protein: CASRTGVDTQYF.

V and J are TRBV5-1 and TRBJ2-7; 8 bases line up with TRBD1. Germline values: CDR1 SGHRS, CDR2 YFSETQ. The V segment lost 0 bases and the J segment 2 bases; nucleotides outside the gene matches: 7. This CDR3 spans 16 amino acids. In nucleotides, the CDR3 is TGCGCCAGCAGCTTGGGCGGGACAGGAACCCCCTACGAGCAGTACTTC. Its translation: CASSLGGTGTPYEQYF.

The rearrangement uses TRBV30 and TRBJ2-4; 8 bases are a match to TRBD2. Germline CDR1 reads GTSNPN; CDR2 reads SVGIG (reference sequence). The CDR3 loop spans 18 amino acids. V shed 0 bases, J shed 1 base, and the junction held 11 bases outside the gene matches. CDR3 DNA sequence: TGTGCCTGGAGTGTAGACCAACTAGGCGGGAGGGCCAAAAACATTCAGTACTTC. This gives the protein CAWSVDQLGGRAKNIQYF.

The chain carries TRBV4-1 and TRBJ1-2, with TRBD1 identical over 10 bases. Trimming took 2 bases from V and 4 from J; bases not matched to a gene: 7. The CDR3 sequence is 16 residues long. Germline assignment: CDR1 MGHRA and CDR2 YSYEKL. The CDR3 is CASSQPRQGAAYGYTF. CDR3 nucleotide sequence: TGCGCCAGCAGCCAACCCCGACAGGGGGCAGCCTATGGCTACACCTTC.

The rearrangement joins TRBV27 to TRBJ2-2, with 7 bases identical to TRBD2. Germline trimming cut 3 bases from V and 4 bases from J; bases unmatched to any gene: 2. Per the germline V gene, CDR1 is MNHEY and CDR2 is SMNVEV (reference sequence). The CDR3 has 14 amino acids. The CDR3 coding sequence is TGTGCCAGCAGTTTCCGGGGGGTCACCGGGGAGCTGTTTTTT. It codes for CASSFRGVTGELFF.

CDR3 nucleotides: TGTGCCTGCTCTTCCCTTATAGCGGGGGGGGGAGAGCAGTACTTC. Its translation: CACSSLIAGGGEQYF. V usage is TRBV6-5 and J usage is TRBJ2-7, with 11 bases matching TRBD2. The length of the CDR3 is 15 residues. The germline V gene has CDR1 MNHEY and CDR2 SVGAGI. Losses at the gene ends were 11 bases for V and 7 bases for J; bases not matched to a gene: 16.

This clone was found once. The chain combines TRBV27 with TRBJ2-2; 8 positions match TRBD2. This CDR3 comprises 15 residues. Germline CDR1 reads MNHEY; CDR2 reads SMNVEV (reference sequence). V was clipped by 3 bases and J by 6 bases; unmatched bases: 6. CDR3 bases: TGTGCCAGCAGTTTTAGCGGGGTCCACCCCGGGGAGCTGTTTTTT. Amino acids: CASSFSGVHPGELFF.

V usage is TRBV7-9 and J usage is TRBJ2-3, with a weak D call TRBD1 (6 bases). The V end was cut by 5 bases, the J end by 0 bases, with 12 bases between. CDR3 length equals 15 residues. Germline assignment: CDR1 SEHNR and CDR2 FQNEAQ (reference sequence). The DNA of the CDR3 is TGTGCCAGCAGCCCGACAGGTACTAGCACAGATACGCAGTATTTT. Its translation: CASSPTGTSTDTQYF.

The chain combines TRBV28 with TRBJ2-1; tentative D call: TRBD1 (6 bases). V lost 8 bases and J lost 10, with 15 bases in between. The CDR3 covers 12 residues. Germline V gives CDR1 MDHEN, CDR2 SYDVKM. The CDR3 DNA sequence: TGTGCCAGCTGCCCCTTTACAGGGGAGCAGTTCTTC. It is translated as CASCPFTGEQFF.

CDR3 in DNA: TGTGCCAGCAGCAAAGGGGGAGCGGGGAGCTCCTACAATGAGCAGTTCTTC. It is translated as CASSKGGAGSSYNEQFF. The chain couples TRBV9 to TRBJ2-1, with D possibly TRBD2 on 7 matching bases. V shed 4 bases and J shed 0 bases, with 17 bases lying between them. Germline CDR1 and CDR2: SGDLS and YYNGEE. CDR3 length: 17 amino acids.

J is TRBJ2-7 and V is TRBV7-2; 9 positions match TRBD1. This CDR3 has 13 residues. J was trimmed by 5 bases and V by 5 bases; bases with no gene match: 4. Germline CDR1 and CDR2: SGHTA and FQGNSA. CDR3 nucleotides: TGTGCCAGCAGCCGCCGGGACAGGGACGAGCAGTACTTC. It encodes CASSRRDRDEQYF.

The chain carries TRBV5-1 and TRBJ2-1, with D maybe TRBD2 (5 bases). The CDR3 consists of 15 residues. V lost 0 bases to trimming and J lost 3 bases, with 10 bases between them. The germline gives CDR1 SGHRS, CDR2 YFSETQ. The CDR3 loop reads CASSLESSYYNEQFF. CDR3 DNA sequence: TGCGCCAGCAGCTTGGAGTCTAGCTACTACAATGAGCAGTTCTTC.